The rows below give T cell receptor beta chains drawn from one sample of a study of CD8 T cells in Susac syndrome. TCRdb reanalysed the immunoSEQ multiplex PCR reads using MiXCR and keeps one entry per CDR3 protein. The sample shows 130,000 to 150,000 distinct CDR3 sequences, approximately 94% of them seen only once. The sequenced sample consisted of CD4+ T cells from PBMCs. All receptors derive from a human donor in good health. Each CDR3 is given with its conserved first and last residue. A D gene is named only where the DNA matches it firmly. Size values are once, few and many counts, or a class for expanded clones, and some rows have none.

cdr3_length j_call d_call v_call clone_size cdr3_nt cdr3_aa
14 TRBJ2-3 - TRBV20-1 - TGCAGTGCTAGAGATCCGACTAGCACAGATACGCAGTATTTT CSARDPTSTDTQYF
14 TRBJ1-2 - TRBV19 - TGTGCCAGTAGTTTGTTGGCCGGCGGAGCTGGCTACACCTTC CASSLLAGGAGYTF
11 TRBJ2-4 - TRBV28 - TGTGCCAGCAGTCAGAGGGACATTCAGTACTTC CASSQRDIQYF
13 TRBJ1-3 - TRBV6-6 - TGTGCCAGCAGTTACCACTCTGGAAACACCATATATTTT CASSYHSGNTIYF
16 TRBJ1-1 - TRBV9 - TGTGCCAGCAGCGTAACTCCAGGGTCCATGAACACTGAAGCTTTCTTT CASSVTPGSMNTEAFF
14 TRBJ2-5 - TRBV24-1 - TGTGCCACCGGGAGCGGCAGGCCGGAAGAGACCCAGTACTTC CATGSGRPEETQYF
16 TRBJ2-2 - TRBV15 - TGTGCCACCAGCAGAGAGCGGACCGCCTTACCCGGGGAGCTGTTTTTT CATSRERTALPGELFF
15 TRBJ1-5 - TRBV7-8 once TGTGCCAGCAGCCTGGACGGTTATAGCAATCAGCCCCAGCATTTT CASSLDGYSNQPQHF
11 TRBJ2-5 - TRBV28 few TGTGCCAGCAGTTTAGTAGGGACCCAGTACTTC CASSLVGTQYF
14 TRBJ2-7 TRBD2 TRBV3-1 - TGTGCCAGCAGTTCTAGCGGGAGGTCCTACGAGCAGTACTTC CASSSSGRSYEQYF